This T cell receptor (beta chain) derives from a study of cytomegalovirus exposure and HLA in healthy donors. Regarding the study as a whole: When analyzed later, a missense DCLRE1C variant was found to be linked to TCR beta V- and J-gene trimming. Both high specificity and high sensitivity reportedly marked the classifier's diagnosis of cytomegalovirus status.

The CDR3 is 12 amino acids. Germline CDR1 and CDR2: SGHTA and FQGNSA. Unmatched junction bases numbered 3, after V lost 5 bases and J lost 8 bases. PCR used 60 Vbeta primers and 13 Jbeta primers. TCRdb's copy holds only in-frame clones and misses some; the assay was immunoSEQ multiplex PCR. The table has approximately 150,000 clones, approximately 84% seen once. Of note for this clone: Its antigen is currently unknown.

The clonotype was recovered from a woman in her sixties or seventies in good health and CMV-seropositive. Sequences were obtained from PBMCs. The chain employs TRBV7-2 and TRBJ2-1; 7 nucleotides line up with TRBD1. The CDR3 DNA sequence: TGTGCCAGCAGCAAAACAGGGGATGAGCAGTTCTTC. Residues: CASSKTGDEQFF.